This T cell receptor beta chain was identified during a study of cytomegalovirus exposure and HLA in healthy donors. The PCR employed 60 Vbeta primers together with 13 Jbeta primers. The assay was immunoSEQ multiplex PCR, and TCRdb's table has in-frame clones only and misses some. This table has more than 85,000 clones, roughly 13% appearing once. Concerning this clone itself: Its antigen is still unknown.

Findings of the study overall: CMV antigen specificity of a few CMV-associated chains was confirmed in vitro.

The CDR3 has 13 amino acids. Germline V lookup: CDR1 KGHSH, CDR2 LQKENI. V dropped 4 bases and J dropped 8; count of bases not matched to a gene: 4. The chain links TRBV18 to TRBJ2-1, with 8 positions matching TRBD1. The clonotype was recovered from a man between 40 and 49 years old in good health and CMV-seropositive. The sequenced sample was PBMCs. The CDR3 DNA is TGTGCCAGCTCACGGACAGGGATCGATGAGCAGTTCTTC. It yields the protein CASSRTGIDEQFF.